This is a list of T cell receptor beta chains from one sample in a study of regulatory T cells in long-lasting Graves disease. TCRdb reanalysed the multiplex PCR reads using MiXCR and keeps one entry per CDR3 protein. The table has approximately 500,000 distinct CDR3 sequences, under 25% seen once. The specimen was peripheral blood mononuclear cells (PBMCs), collected when the disease was refractory, from a patient treated with antithyroid drugs. Receptors originate from a female donor with Graves disease. Each CDR3 is given with its conserved first and last residue. Each record gives: D gene, J gene, V gene, clone size, CDR3 protein, CDR3 DNA. A D gene is named only where the DNA matches it firmly. For some rows the clone size is stated as once, few or many, or as a class when expanded; others skip it.

d_gene: NA
j_gene: TRBJ2-7
v_gene: TRBV28
abundance: NA
CDR3aa: CASSFRGGDLEQYF
CDR3nt: TGTGCCAGCAGTTTTAGGGGGGGCGATTTGGAGCAGTACTTC

d_gene: NA
j_gene: TRBJ2-5
v_gene: TRBV27
abundance: many
CDR3aa: CASSGRGPSETQYF
CDR3nt: TGTGCCAGCAGTGGCCGGGGCCCTTCCGAGACCCAGTACTTC

d_gene: TRBD1
j_gene: TRBJ1-5
v_gene: TRBV3-1
abundance: few
CDR3aa: CASSQGTGGHQPQHF
CDR3nt: TGTGCCAGCAGCCAAGGGACAGGGGGCCATCAGCCCCAGCATTTT

d_gene: TRBD2
j_gene: TRBJ2-7
v_gene: TRBV28
abundance: many
CDR3aa: CASRSSSGSRPWQYF
CDR3nt: TGTGCCAGCAGGTCCTCTAGCGGGTCCCGACCCTGGCAGTACTTC

d_gene: NA
j_gene: TRBJ1-2
v_gene: TRBV6-1
abundance: many
CDR3aa: CASSERTVNYGYTF
CDR3nt: TGTGCCAGCAGTGAACGGACAGTTAACTATGGCTACACCTTC

d_gene: NA
j_gene: TRBJ1-5
v_gene: TRBV12-3/TRBV12-4
abundance: many
CDR3aa: CASSPLRSPQHF
CDR3nt: TGTGCCAGCAGTCCCCTTAGGTCGCCCCAGCATTTT

d_gene: NA
j_gene: TRBJ2-2
v_gene: TRBV2
abundance: many
CDR3aa: CASSEEMVTGELFF
CDR3nt: TGTGCCAGCAGTGAAGAGATGGTCACCGGGGAGCTGTTTTTT

d_gene: NA
j_gene: TRBJ1-1
v_gene: TRBV5-1
abundance: many
CDR3aa: CASSLGGQMNTEAFF
CDR3nt: TGCGCCAGCAGCTTGGGTGGGCAGATGAACACTGAAGCTTTCTTT

d_gene: TRBD2
j_gene: TRBJ2-5
v_gene: TRBV29-1
abundance: few
CDR3aa: CSVVGREETQYF
CDR3nt: TGCAGCGTTGTTGGGAGGGAAGAGACCCAGTACTTC

d_gene: TRBD1
j_gene: TRBJ1-3
v_gene: TRBV5-1
abundance: few
CDR3aa: CASSIGQGRFSGNTIYF
CDR3nt: TGCGCCAGCAGCATAGGACAGGGTCGCTTCTCTGGAAACACCATATATTTT

d_gene: NA
j_gene: TRBJ2-1
v_gene: TRBV6-5
abundance: NA
CDR3aa: CASSYSSGAMDEQFF
CDR3nt: TGTGCCAGCAGTTACTCGAGTGGGGCTATGGATGAGCAGTTCTTC

d_gene: TRBD2
j_gene: TRBJ2-7
v_gene: TRBV6-1
abundance: many
CDR3aa: CATQSSGASYEQYF
CDR3nt: TGTGCCACCCAATCTAGCGGGGCGTCCTACGAGCAGTACTTC

d_gene: NA
j_gene: TRBJ1-2
v_gene: TRBV28
abundance: many
CDR3aa: CASSLWDGSNYGYTF
CDR3nt: TGTGCCAGCAGTTTATGGGACGGTTCTAACTATGGCTACACCTTC

d_gene: NA
j_gene: TRBJ1-3
v_gene: TRBV6-1
abundance: NA
CDR3aa: CASSTGLVSGNTIYF
CDR3nt: TGTGCCAGCAGCACGGGACTGGTCTCTGGAAACACCATATATTTT

d_gene: TRBD1
j_gene: TRBJ1-1
v_gene: TRBV19
abundance: few
CDR3aa: CASRPGGATEAFF
CDR3nt: TGTGCCAGTAGGCCAGGGGGGGCTACTGAAGCTTTCTTT

d_gene: NA
j_gene: TRBJ2-5
v_gene: TRBV20-1
abundance: NA
CDR3aa: CSAREALAETQYF
CDR3nt: TGCAGTGCTAGAGAGGCCCTAGCAGAGACCCAGTACTTC

d_gene: NA
j_gene: TRBJ2-7
v_gene: TRBV7-3
abundance: many
CDR3aa: CASSLTPGAGEQYF
CDR3nt: TGTGCCAGCAGCTTAACTCCGGGGGCTGGCGAGCAGTACTTC

d_gene: NA
j_gene: TRBJ1-6
v_gene: TRBV2
abundance: many
CDR3aa: CASSEKGDNSPLHF
CDR3nt: TGTGCCAGCAGTGAAAAGGGCGATAATTCACCCCTCCACTTT

d_gene: TRBD1
j_gene: TRBJ2-5
v_gene: TRBV20-1
abundance: many
CDR3aa: CSVFSTGQETQYF
CDR3nt: TGCAGTGTTTTTTCGACAGGGCAAGAGACCCAGTACTTC

d_gene: NA
j_gene: TRBJ2-7
v_gene: TRBV7-8
abundance: many
CDR3aa: CASNFTGAIGYEQYF
CDR3nt: TGTGCCAGCAACTTTACAGGCGCTATCGGCTACGAGCAGTACTTC

d_gene: NA
j_gene: TRBJ2-6
v_gene: TRBV28
abundance: many
CDR3aa: CASSVPGLFGSGANVLTF
CDR3nt: TGTGCCAGCAGTGTTCCAGGATTATTTGGCTCTGGGGCCAACGTCCTGACTTTC

d_gene: TRBD1
j_gene: TRBJ1-2
v_gene: TRBV12-3/TRBV12-4
abundance: many
CDR3aa: CASSSFRGGQYYYGYTF
CDR3nt: TGTGCCAGCAGCTCCTTTAGGGGGGGACAGTACTACTATGGCTACACCTTC

d_gene: NA
j_gene: TRBJ2-5
v_gene: TRBV6-2/TRBV6-3
abundance: many
CDR3aa: CASSDPGVTQYF
CDR3nt: TGTGCCAGCAGTGATCCAGGGGTGACCCAGTACTTC

d_gene: NA
j_gene: TRBJ1-4
v_gene: TRBV5-1
abundance: NA
CDR3aa: CASSLGGRVKEKLFF
CDR3nt: TGCGCCAGCAGCTTGGGGGGCCGCGTAAAAGAAAAACTGTTTTTT

d_gene: TRBD2
j_gene: TRBJ2-3
v_gene: TRBV6-9
abundance: NA
CDR3aa: CASSYSEAGGDTQYF
CDR3nt: TGTGCCAGCAGTTACTCTGAAGCGGGGGGAGATACGCAGTATTTT

d_gene: NA
j_gene: TRBJ1-3
v_gene: TRBV28
abundance: many
CDR3aa: CASSGAQLGTAGNTIYF
CDR3nt: TGTGCCAGCAGTGGGGCCCAGCTCGGAACTGCTGGAAACACCATATATTTT

d_gene: NA
j_gene: TRBJ1-5
v_gene: TRBV20-1
abundance: many
CDR3aa: CSARDPGQPQHF
CDR3nt: TGCAGTGCTAGAGATCCTGGTCAGCCCCAGCATTTT

d_gene: TRBD1
j_gene: TRBJ1-1
v_gene: TRBV7-2
abundance: many
CDR3aa: CASSKGQGLTEAFF
CDR3nt: TGTGCCAGCAGCAAGGGACAGGGGCTCACTGAAGCTTTCTTT

d_gene: TRBD2
j_gene: TRBJ2-2
v_gene: TRBV29-1
abundance: few
CDR3aa: CSVVAGGTDGELFF
CDR3nt: TGCAGCGTTGTTGCGGGAGGGACGGACGGGGAGCTGTTTTTT

d_gene: NA
j_gene: TRBJ2-7
v_gene: TRBV15
abundance: NA
CDR3aa: CATSRGGDTYEQYF
CDR3nt: TGTGCCACCAGCAGAGGCGGCGACACCTACGAGCAGTACTTC

d_gene: NA
j_gene: TRBJ2-7
v_gene: TRBV6-1
abundance: few
CDR3aa: CASSPSYPDRKSGHEQYF
CDR3nt: TGTGCCAGCAGTCCCTCTTATCCCGACAGGAAGAGTGGGCACGAGCAGTACTTC

d_gene: NA
j_gene: TRBJ1-2
v_gene: TRBV11-1
abundance: many
CDR3aa: CASSPGRHDYGYTF
CDR3nt: TGTGCCAGCAGCCCAGGGCGGCACGACTATGGCTACACCTTC

d_gene: TRBD2
j_gene: TRBJ2-5
v_gene: TRBV2
abundance: many
CDR3aa: CASSVVAGEAQYF
CDR3nt: TGTGCCAGCAGTGTGGTGGCGGGAGAGGCCCAGTACTTC

d_gene: NA
j_gene: TRBJ2-7
v_gene: TRBV9
abundance: NA
CDR3aa: CASSFLGESYEQYF
CDR3nt: TGTGCCAGCAGCTTTTTAGGGGAATCCTACGAGCAGTACTTC

d_gene: NA
j_gene: TRBJ1-1
v_gene: TRBV11-2
abundance: once
CDR3aa: CASSLPKVPRANTEAFF
CDR3nt: TGTGCCAGCAGCCTCCCCAAGGTGCCCCGCGCCAACACTGAAGCTTTCTTT

d_gene: NA
j_gene: TRBJ2-5
v_gene: TRBV6-5
abundance: few
CDR3aa: CASSYGSLTDQYLQTRKF
CDR3nt: TGTGCCAGCAGTTATGGTTCGTTGACAGACCAATATCTTCAGACCCGTAAATTC

d_gene: TRBD1
j_gene: TRBJ2-7
v_gene: TRBV6-1
abundance: few
CDR3aa: CASRAPDRALYEQYF
CDR3nt: TGTGCCAGCAGGGCCCCAGACAGGGCACTATACGAGCAGTACTTC

d_gene: TRBD2
j_gene: TRBJ2-1
v_gene: TRBV5-6
abundance: NA
CDR3aa: CASSLLGLAASYNEQFF
CDR3nt: TGTGCCAGCAGCTTGTTGGGACTAGCGGCCTCCTACAATGAGCAGTTCTTC

d_gene: TRBD2
j_gene: TRBJ2-1
v_gene: TRBV28
abundance: NA
CDR3aa: CASSIGTSEGRSQFF
CDR3nt: TGTGCCAGCAGTATCGGGACTAGCGAAGGACGTTCTCAGTTCTTC

d_gene: NA
j_gene: TRBJ1-2
v_gene: TRBV19
abundance: NA
CDR3aa: CASSSETPYGYTF
CDR3nt: TGTGCCAGTAGTTCAGAGACCCCGTATGGCTACACCTTC

d_gene: TRBD1
j_gene: TRBJ1-1
v_gene: TRBV12-3/TRBV12-4
abundance: many
CDR3aa: CASSRQGAGVTEAFF
CDR3nt: TGTGCCAGCAGTCGACAGGGGGCCGGGGTCACTGAAGCTTTCTTT

d_gene: TRBD1
j_gene: TRBJ2-2
v_gene: TRBV7-3
abundance: many
CDR3aa: CASSPTGGLPSGELFF
CDR3nt: TGTGCCAGCAGCCCCACAGGGGGCCTACCCTCCGGGGAGCTGTTTTTT

d_gene: NA
j_gene: TRBJ1-2
v_gene: TRBV2
abundance: many
CDR3aa: CASSDRGGYGYTF
CDR3nt: TGTGCCAGCAGTGACAGGGGAGGGTATGGCTACACCTTC

d_gene: TRBD1
j_gene: TRBJ1-2
v_gene: TRBV7-9
abundance: many
CDR3aa: CASSYQDRGRDGYTF
CDR3nt: TGTGCCAGCAGCTACCAGGACAGGGGACGTGATGGCTACACCTTC

d_gene: NA
j_gene: TRBJ2-7
v_gene: TRBV7-9
abundance: few
CDR3aa: CASSFGPGLAYEQYF
CDR3nt: TGTGCCAGCAGCTTTGGTCCGGGGCTAGCCTACGAGCAGTACTTC

d_gene: TRBD1
j_gene: TRBJ1-6
v_gene: TRBV6-5
abundance: NA
CDR3aa: CASSYSIGAGGSPLHF
CDR3nt: TGTGCCAGCAGTTACTCCATCGGGGCAGGGGGTTCACCCCTCCACTTT

d_gene: TRBD2
j_gene: TRBJ2-5
v_gene: TRBV19
abundance: NA
CDR3aa: CASSISGGPAETQYF
CDR3nt: TGTGCCAGTAGTATCTCGGGGGGGCCAGCAGAGACCCAGTACTTC

d_gene: TRBD1
j_gene: TRBJ1-1
v_gene: TRBV27
abundance: medium-sized
CDR3aa: CASSLSVPGTGNTEAFF
CDR3nt: TGTGCCAGCAGTTTATCTGTTCCCGGGACAGGGAACACTGAAGCTTTCTTT

d_gene: TRBD1
j_gene: TRBJ1-2
v_gene: TRBV9
abundance: NA
CDR3aa: CASSVERTGLYGYTF
CDR3nt: TGTGCCAGCAGCGTAGAGCGGACAGGGCTGTATGGCTACACCTTC

d_gene: NA
j_gene: TRBJ1-2
v_gene: TRBV5-4
abundance: many
CDR3aa: CASSHAGNGYTF
CDR3nt: TGTGCCAGCAGCCACGCAGGGAATGGCTACACCTTC